What follows is one T cell receptor beta chain and its context. As yet, its antigen is unknown. Either unselected PBMC or bead-purified CD4+, CD4+CD8+, CD57+ or CD56+ cells were sequenced. V lost 6 bases to trimming and J lost 2 bases; unmatched junction nucleotides: 13. Per the germline V gene, CDR1 is SGHRS and CDR2 is YFSETQ. The CDR3 spans 17 residues. This record comes from a study of STAT5B mutations in CD4+ large granular lymphocyte leukemia. Original handling: A productive frequency of 2.59 x 10-5 was the lowest detectable. The repertoire was sequenced with immunoSEQ multiplex PCR; TCRdb's copy has only in-frame clones and lacks some. D and trimming were read from the DNA, whereas the V and J calls and clone size are those reported in that table. The data show 4,500 to 5,000 clones, around 80% seen once. Findings and caveats of the study: Top patient clones used TRBV06 genes more often: 8/27 versus 2/35 in controls.

The sequence was obtained from a man between 65 and 85 years old with CD4+ T-cell large granular lymphocyte leukemia. J is TRBJ2-1 and V is TRBV5-1; TRBD2 matches at 8 bases. The specimen sequenced was PBMCs. CDR3 region: CASTGGGGLAAYNEQFF. CDR3 DNA: TGCGCCAGCACCGGGGGCGGGGGGCTAGCGGCCTACAATGAGCAGTTCTTC. The full variable domain, in which reference TRBV5-1 and TRBJ2-1 provide the parts outside the CDR3, is KAGVTQTPRYLIKTRGQQVTLSCSPISGHRSVSWYQQTPGQGLQFLFEYFSETQRNKGNFPGRFSGRQFSNSRSEMNVSTLELGDSALYLCASTGGGGLAAYNEQFFGPGTRLTVL.